The rows below give T cell receptor beta chains drawn from one sample of a study of Ad26.COV2.S vaccination and SARS-CoV-2 variants. The method was immunoSEQ multiplex PCR; TCRdb's version includes in-frame clones alone and lacks a portion of them. The sample consists of tens of thousands of clones, 82% of them appearing once. The sample here was peripheral blood, taken after recovery from COVID-19. The receptor set was obtained from a human donor who had recovered from COVID-19. The CDR3 runs from the conserved cysteine through the conserved F or W. The D gene is left open where the match is weak. Clone size appears in some rows only: once, few, many, or a class for an expanded clone.

D gene,clone size,J gene,V gene,CDR3 DNA,CDR3 protein
TRBD1,-,TRBJ1-4,TRBV10-3,TGTGCCACCACAGGGGGCGACGGTGAAAAACTGTTTTTT,CATTGGDGEKLFF
TRBD1,few,TRBJ1-5,TRBV10-3,TGTGCCATCAGGGACAGGGGGCAACAGCCCCAGCATTTT,CAIRDRGQQPQHF
-,-,TRBJ1-1,TRBV29-1,TGCAGCGTTGCCCCTCATGACATGAACACTGAAGCTTTCTTT,CSVAPHDMNTEAFF
TRBD2,-,TRBJ2-1,TRBV18,TGTGCCAGCTCACCCAAGAATGTTTGGCGGGAGGGCTTCTACAATGAGCAGTTCTTC,CASSPKNVWREGFYNEQFF
-,few,TRBJ1-5,TRBV19,TGTGCCAGTAGTATGAAGGGGAGAGGCAATCAGCCCCAGCATTTT,CASSMKGRGNQPQHF
-,-,TRBJ1-1,TRBV18,TGTGCCAGCTCACCGGGTGGACGGAACACTGAAGCTTTCTTT,CASSPGGRNTEAFF
-,-,TRBJ2-1,TRBV11-2,TGTGCCAGCAGCTCGACCGTCGAGCAGTTCTTC,CASSSTVEQFF
-,-,TRBJ1-4,TRBV18,TGTGCCAGCTCACCAAGGGGGGCTGGGGAAAAACTGTTTTTT,CASSPRGAGEKLFF
-,-,TRBJ2-2,TRBV18,TGTGCCAGCTCACCTTCGGGGTCCGGGGAGCTGTTTTTT,CASSPSGSGELFF
TRBD1,few,TRBJ2-3,TRBV9,TGTGCCAGCAGCGACAGGGACAGGGAGTTTCCCACAGATACGCAGTATTTT,CASSDRDREFPTDTQYF
-,-,TRBJ2-5,TRBV5-4,TGTGCCAGCAGCTTGAAGCGACAAGAGACCCAGTACTTC,CASSLKRQETQYF
TRBD2,-,TRBJ2-7,TRBV29-1,TGCAGCGCCCGGACTAGCGGGGCCTACGAGCAGTACTTC,CSARTSGAYEQYF
TRBD2,-,TRBJ2-2,TRBV28,TGTGCCAGCAGGAAGGCGGGAGCTAGAACCGGGGAGCTGTTTTTT,CASRKAGARTGELFF
TRBD1,-,TRBJ1-2,TRBV5-6,TGTGCCAGCAGTTTGGGGACAGGGGAACATTACTATGGCTACACCTTC,CASSLGTGEHYYGYTF
TRBD1,-,TRBJ1-4,TRBV2,TGTGCCAGCAGCCGGGACAGGGAAGTATTTAATGAAAAACTGTTTTTT,CASSRDREVFNEKLFF
-,few,TRBJ1-5,TRBV2,TGTGCCAGCAGTGAGCGGGGCAATCAGCCCCAGCATTTT,CASSERGNQPQHF
TRBD1,-,TRBJ1-4,TRBV5-1,TGCGCCAGCAGACCTCGACAGGGAGCTAATGAAAAACTGTTTTTT,CASRPRQGANEKLFF
-,-,TRBJ2-3,TRBV2,TGTGCCAGCAGCGTCATGGAGGATACGCAGTATTTT,CASSVMEDTQYF
-,-,TRBJ2-6,TRBV3-1/TRBV3-2,TGTGCCAGCAGCCATGGGTCTGGGGCCAACGTCCTGACTTTC,CASSHGSGANVLTF
TRBD1,-,TRBJ2-1,TRBV6-4,TGTGCCAGCAGAGAAGGACAGGGGGCCGGCAATGAGCAGTTCTTC,CASREGQGAGNEQFF
-,-,TRBJ1-1,TRBV7-6,TGTGCCAGCAGCTTAGCGAAGACGAACACTGAAGCTTTCTTT,CASSLAKTNTEAFF
TRBD2,-,TRBJ2-3,TRBV27,TGTGCCAGCAGTTCGATTGGGACTAGCGGGAGGGGCACAGATACGCAGTATTTT,CASSSIGTSGRGTDTQYF
-,-,TRBJ1-1,TRBV10-2,TGCGCCAGCAGTGAGTCTAGCGTGAACACTGAAGCTTTCTTT,CASSESSVNTEAFF
-,few,TRBJ1-1,TRBV19,TGTGCCAGTAGTCATAAGGGGAACACTGAAGCTTTCTTT,CASSHKGNTEAFF
-,-,TRBJ2-7,TRBV4-1,TGCGCCAGCAGCAGCCCGGGGAGCGGATCCTACGAGCAGTACTTC,CASSSPGSGSYEQYF
TRBD1,-,TRBJ2-5,TRBV7-9,TGTGCCAGCAGCTTAGTAGCCCAGGGGGTACGAGAGACCCAGTACTTC,CASSLVAQGVRETQYF